Shown below are 13 T cell receptor beta chains from a single sample sequenced in a study of T-cell reconstitution after alpha-beta-depleted transplantation in children. The library targeted TCRbeta and was prepared with unique molecular identifiers. TCRdb itself ran the PCR reads through MiXCR, one entry per CDR3 protein. The sample includes hundreds of thousands of distinct CDR3 sequences, about 17% of them seen just once. Sequencing used PBMCs from the stem cell graft donor, obtained from the stem cell graft. The receptors here all came from a human donor who donated a stem cell graft to a child with acute lymphoblastic leukemia.

The chain couples TRBV11-2 to TRBJ2-7, with TRBD2 identical over 8 bases. This CDR3 has 15 residues. Trimming cost V 2 bases and J 3 bases; bases outside gene matches: 6. CDR1 and CDR2 (germline): SGHAT, FQNNGV. This chain's CDR3 is CASSLWLAGGYEQYF. The DNA for the CDR3 is TGTGCCAGCAGCTTATGGTTGGCGGGAGGCTACGAGCAGTACTTC.

The rearrangement uses TRBV27 and TRBJ2-7; D may be TRBD2 (6 bases). CDR1 is MNHEY, CDR2 SMNVEV, per germline (reference sequence). There are 12 residues in the CDR3. The germline V and J ends were trimmed by 5 bases and 6 bases, with 11 bases remaining between them. The chain's CDR3 is CASSRVGGEQYF. The CDR3, as DNA: TGTGCCAGCAGTAGGGTGGGGGGCGAGCAGTACTTC.

The chain joins TRBV27 to TRBJ2-7; D could derive from TRBD1 or TRBD2 (5 bases each). The CDR3 length is 13 residues. Germline V gene data show CDR1 as MNHEY and CDR2 as SMNVEV (reference sequence). Trimming stripped 6 bases from V and 6 bases from J, with 15 bases between. The chain's CDR3 is CASRPGTTAEQYF. The CDR3 nucleotides are TGTGCCAGCAGACCGGGGACGACCGCCGAGCAGTACTTC.

The rearrangement uses TRBV29-1 and TRBJ2-3; tentatively, D is TRBD2 (6 bases). V was clipped by 1 base and J by 2 bases, with 13 bases between them. The CDR3 contains 15 residues. In germline, CDR1 is SQVTM, CDR2 ANQGSEA. CDR3 in DNA: TGCAGCGTTGAAGGCTGGGACTTCCACACAGATACGCAGTATTTT. Amino acids: CSVEGWDFHTDTQYF.

This chain connects TRBV20-1 to TRBJ2-2, with 9 positions matching TRBD2. Germline lookup yields CDR1 DFQATT and CDR2 SNEGSKA (reference sequence). J gave up 5 bases and V 2 bases, and 3 bases lay outside the gene matches. The CDR3 runs to 14 residues. CDR3 protein: CSARLAGRTGELFF. CDR3 coding DNA: TGCAGTGCTAGACTAGCGGGACGAACCGGGGAGCTGTTTTTT.

V gene TRBV20-1 combines with J gene TRBJ2-3; 15 bases align to TRBD2. The CDR3 is 19 amino acids. Germline values: CDR1 DFQATT, CDR2 SNEGSKA (reference sequence). Germline trimming cut 3 bases from V and 0 bases from J; bases unmatched to any gene: 10. The CDR3 sequence is CSARGTSGRPKTSTDTQYF. The CDR3 coding sequence is TGCAGTGCTAGGGGGACTAGCGGGAGGCCGAAAACTAGCACAGATACGCAGTATTTT.

This clonotype came up a few times. J is TRBJ2-7 and V is TRBV27; D unresolved. There are 14 residues in the CDR3. Germline V gene lookup returns CDR1 MNHEY and CDR2 SMNVEV (reference sequence). V shed 5 bases and J shed 6 bases, with 17 bases lying between them. Written as DNA, the CDR3 is TGTGCCAGCAGTACACACGACGGACCCCTCGAGCAGTACTTC. Translation: CASSTHDGPLEQYF.

The chain employs TRBV29-1 and TRBJ1-1; D is ambiguous. This CDR3 comprises 13 residues. CDR1 and CDR2 from the germline V gene are SQVTM and ANQGSEA. Trimming pared 0 bases from V and 3 bases from J, leaving 8 bases between. The CDR3 spells CSVEDGRYTEAFF. The CDR3 DNA reads as TGCAGCGTTGAAGATGGTCGGTACACTGAAGCTTTCTTT.

A few counts support this clonotype. The chain has TRBV4-1 and TRBJ2-5; D is uncertain. The CDR3 has 13 residues. Deletions cut 1 base from V and 5 bases from J, with 8 bases between. CDR1 is MGHRA, CDR2 YSYEKL, per germline. Here the CDR3 reads CASSQVGLETQYF. The CDR3 DNA sequence: TGCGCCAGCAGCCAAGTAGGTTTGGAGACCCAGTACTTC.

The chain is built from TRBV20-1 and TRBJ2-1, with D unclear. This CDR3 is built from 16 residues. Per the germline V gene, CDR1 is DFQATT and CDR2 is SNEGSKA (reference sequence). Trimming left V 3 bases short and J 3 bases short, with 18 bases between. CDR3 bases: TGCAGTGCTAGCGGTTTACGTGAGACCTACTACAATGAGCAGTTCTTC. Protein sequence: CSASGLRETYYNEQFF.

In this sample, this clonotype turned up a few times. This sequence joins TRBV3-1 and TRBJ2-1; TRBD1 matches 10 bases. J lost 2 bases, V lost 4 bases, and 8 bases had no gene match. Per the germline V gene, CDR1 is LGHDT and CDR2 is YNNKEL (reference sequence). The CDR3 spans 17 residues. CDR3 sequence (DNA): TGTGCCAGCAGCCCCGAAGGGACAGGGGACCCCTACAATGAGCAGTTCTTC. Amino acid sequence: CASSPEGTGDPYNEQFF.

This clonotype appeared a few times. The chain is built from TRBV20-1 and TRBJ1-5; D might be TRBD1 (6 bases). V lost 2 bases and J lost 16, with 24 bases in between. In germline, CDR1 is DFQATT, CDR2 SNEGSKA (reference sequence). The CDR3 has 14 residues. The CDR3 bases are TGCAGTGCTAGACAAACCGATGGACAGATCTCCCCTCATTTT. It yields the protein CSARQTDGQISPHF.

In DNA, the CDR3 is TGCGCCAGCAGAACCGGGACAGGGGGCTATCAGCCCCAGCATTTT. It encodes CASRTGTGGYQPQHF. The gene calls are TRBV5-1 and TRBJ1-5, with 12 nucleotides matching TRBD1. CDR3 length: 15 residues. Germline V gene lookup returns CDR1 SGHRS and CDR2 YFSETQ. Losses at the gene ends were 5 bases for V and 5 bases for J; bases not matched to a gene: 5.